The 3 T cell receptor beta chains below were found in one sample sequenced in a study of control samples from healthy donors and cancer patients. Method: immunoSEQ multiplex PCR; TCRdb's copy keeps in-frame clones and lacks some. The sample lists about 140,000 clones, around nine tenths seen once, with about 11% in the top ten. Sequencing was done on a sample of blood. The receptors shown here come from a man aged 25-40 years in good health.

The rearrangement uses TRBV28 and TRBJ1-2; D uncertain. The germline gives CDR1 MDHEN, CDR2 SYDVKM. Deletions cut 8 bases from V and 8 bases from J, with 21 bases between. The CDR3 length is 14 residues. The CDR3 loop reads CASLRPAAPYGYTF. CDR3 coding DNA: TGTGCCAGCCTCCGCCCCGCGGCCCCCTACGGCTACACCTTC.

This chain links TRBV6-6 with TRBJ1-6, with 8 bases matching TRBD1. Per the germline V gene, CDR1 is MNHNY and CDR2 is SVGAGI (reference sequence). The junction had 8 bases not matched to a gene; V was cut back by 6 bases and J by 10 bases. This CDR3 region has 14 residues. DNA of the CDR3: TGTGCCAGCAGGCGACTGGACAGGGCCTCACCCCTCCACTTT. Translated: CASRRLDRASPLHF.

This chain uses TRBV5-6 with TRBJ2-4; weak D call: TRBD1 (6 bases). Germline V gene data show CDR1 as SGHDT and CDR2 as YYEEEE. The CDR3 totals 16 residues. Deletions cut 1 base from V and 8 bases from J, with 19 bases between. The CDR3 DNA reads as TGTGCCAGCAGCTTGAGTCGATCGACAGGTTGGGACATTCAGTACTTC. This gives the protein CASSLSRSTGWDIQYF.